The 14 T cell receptor beta chains below were found in one sample sequenced in a study of T cells after somatic rescue of genetic block. TCRdb keeps only in-frame clones here, not all; method: immunoSEQ multiplex PCR. The sample lists approximately 10,000 clones, around two thirds occurring once. The source material was peripheral blood mononuclear cells (PBMCs). The receptors come from a boy aged 5-17 years.

V is TRBV7-9 and J is TRBJ2-7; perhaps D is TRBD1 or TRBD2 (5 bases each). This CDR3 has 19 residues. V gave up 1 base and J gave up 2 bases, with 24 bases separating them. Germline V gene sequence: CDR1 SEHNR, CDR2 FQNEAQ (reference sequence). The CDR3 sequence: CASSLGWDGALTSTYEQYF. CDR3 in DNA: TGTGCCAGCAGCTTAGGGTGGGACGGAGCCCTCACCAGCACCTACGAGCAGTACTTC.

This clone occurred a few times. The V call is TRBV30, the J call TRBJ1-2; D may be TRBD1 (6 bases). The CDR3 extends over 14 amino acids. Germline CDR1 and CDR2: GTSNPN and SVGIG (reference sequence). V lost 1 base and J lost 8, with 17 bases in between. The CDR3 nucleotides are TGTGCCTGGAGTGCGCAACTTACAGGGACCGGCTACACCTTC. Amino acids: CAWSAQLTGTGYTF.

This clone was found once. The genes are TRBV4-1 and TRBJ2-3; TRBD2 aligns across 10 bases. Germline V gene sequence: CDR1 MGHRA, CDR2 YSYEKL. Trimming cost V 0 bases and J 3 bases; bases outside gene matches: 6. CDR3 size: 17 residues. The CDR3 nucleotides are TGCGCCAGCAGCCAAGAACCTAGCGGGAGTGGGACAGATACGCAGTATTTT. Translated: CASSQEPSGSGTDTQYF.

J is TRBJ1-2 and V is TRBV25-1, with 7 bases matching TRBD1. Unmatched junction bases numbered 4, after V lost 0 bases and J lost 6 bases. CDR3 length: 14 residues. The germline gives CDR1 MGHDK, CDR2 SYGVNS. The CDR3 spells CASSEYRGGDGYTF. CDR3 DNA sequence: TGTGCCAGCAGTGAATATAGAGGGGGCGATGGCTACACCTTC.

J is TRBJ1-2 and V is TRBV19; possible D gene TRBD1, 6 bases. CDR1 and CDR2 (germline): LNHDA, SQIVND (reference sequence). Trimming stripped 5 bases from V and 4 bases from J, with 14 bases between. This CDR3 is built from 14 residues. CDR3 residues: CASSAAGVGYGYTF. The DNA for the CDR3 is TGTGCCAGTAGTGCCGCAGGGGTAGGCTATGGCTACACCTTC. Supplemented by reference TRBV19 and TRBJ1-2, the full variable domain reads DGGITQSPKYLFRKEGQNVTLSCEQNLNHDAMYWYRQDPGQGLRLIYYSQIVNDFQKGDIAEGYSVSREKKESFPLTVTSAQKNPTAFYLCASSAAGVGYGYTFGSGTRLTVV.

This chain uses TRBV11-2 with TRBJ2-1; 9 bases map to TRBD1. V shed 8 bases, J shed 5 bases, and the junction held 4 bases outside the gene matches. The germline CDR1 and CDR2 sequences are SGHAT and FQNNGV. CDR3 length equals 13 residues. CDR3 sequence (DNA): TGTGCCAGCCGGGACAGGGACCACAATGAGCAGTTCTTC. It encodes CASRDRDHNEQFF.

V is TRBV10-3 and J is TRBJ1-6, with 7 nucleotides matching TRBD1. The CDR3 is made up of 15 amino acids. The germline V gene encodes CDR1 ENHRY and CDR2 SYGVKD. The J segment lost 5 bases and the V segment lost 0 bases, leaving 1 base of the junction unmatched. CDR3 DNA sequence: TGTGCCATCAGTGAGTCGGGACAGAATAATTCACCCCTCCACTTT. Translated: CAISESGQNNSPLHF.

This clone was recorded once. The chain joins TRBV30 to TRBJ2-1, with TRBD1 matching over 10 bases. The germline V gene has CDR1 GTSNPN and CDR2 SVGIG (reference sequence). The V gene end was trimmed by 4 bases and the J gene end by 4 bases; junction bases not matched to a gene: 4. The CDR3 spans 14 residues. CDR3 bases: TGTGCCTGGACCTGGACAGGGGGGTACAATGAGCAGTTCTTC. This gives the protein CAWTWTGGYNEQFF.

The chain joins TRBV28 to TRBJ2-3; D may be TRBD1 (5 bases). Trimming took 4 bases from V and 1 from J, leaving 9 bases between them. There are 14 residues in the CDR3. In germline, CDR1 is MDHEN, CDR2 SYDVKM. CDR3 residues: CASSYRLGTDTQYF. DNA for the CDR3: TGTGCCAGCAGTTACAGGTTAGGCACAGATACGCAGTATTTT.

The rearrangement joins TRBV11-2 to TRBJ2-1, with D unclear. V was cut by 4 bases and J by 9 bases, with 16 bases left in between. CDR1 and CDR2 (germline): SGHAT, FQNNGV. There are 14 residues in the CDR3. CDR3 in DNA: TGTGCCAGCAGCTCCCCCCCTCTCCGAGGTGAGCAGTTCTTC. Translation gives CASSSPPLRGEQFF.

This chain connects TRBV27 to TRBJ2-5; 9 nucleotides match TRBD2. Looked up from germline, CDR1 is MNHEY and CDR2 is SMNVEV (reference sequence). The CDR3 spans 15 residues. V shed 2 bases, J shed 7 bases, and the junction held 8 bases outside the gene matches. CDR3 sequence reads: CASSLRRGGHLTQYF. In DNA, the CDR3 is TGTGCCAGCAGTTTACGGCGGGGGGGGCATCTGACCCAGTACTTC.

This clone occurred once. The V gene is TRBV7-3, the J gene TRBJ1-2; 7 nucleotides agree with TRBD1. The V gene end was trimmed by 5 bases and the J gene end by 2 bases; junction bases not matched to a gene: 5. Germline V gene data show CDR1 as SGHTA and CDR2 as FQGTGA. CDR3 size: 14 residues. The CDR3 region has the DNA TGTGCCAGCAGCCGCTCGGGACAGAACTATGGCTACACCTTC. Protein: CASSRSGQNYGYTF.

In DNA form, the CDR3 reads TGTGCCAGCAGCCTCACCGGGACTAGCGGGAGAGGCGGCACAGATACGCAGTATTTT. This gives the protein CASSLTGTSGRGGTDTQYF. The J gene is TRBJ2-3, the V gene TRBV5-4; TRBD2 agrees at 14 bases. The CDR3 contains 19 residues. V gave up 4 bases and J gave up 1 base; unmatched junction bases: 11. Germline values: CDR1 SGHNT, CDR2 YYREEE (reference sequence).

The chain employs TRBV27 and TRBJ2-7; D may be TRBD1 or TRBD2 (5 bases each). CDR1 and CDR2 (germline): MNHEY, SMNVEV (reference sequence). The V and J ends lost 6 bases and 3 bases respectively, with 15 bases between them. This CDR3 region has 14 residues. The CDR3 is CASRGTEGIYEQYF. For the CDR3, the DNA is TGTGCCAGCAGGGGGACCGAGGGGATCTACGAGCAGTACTTC.